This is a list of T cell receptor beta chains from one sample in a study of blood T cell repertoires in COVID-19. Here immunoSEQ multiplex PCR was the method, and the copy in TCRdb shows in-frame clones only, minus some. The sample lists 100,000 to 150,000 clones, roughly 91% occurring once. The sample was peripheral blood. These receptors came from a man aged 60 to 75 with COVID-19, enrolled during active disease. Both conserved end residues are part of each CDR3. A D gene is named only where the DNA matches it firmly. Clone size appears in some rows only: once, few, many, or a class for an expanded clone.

CDR3 DNA: TGTGCTAGTGGTTTGGAAGCAGGGGCCGCCTACGAGCAGTACTTC; CDR3 protein: CASGLEAGAAYEQYF; clone size: -; D gene: -; J gene: TRBJ2-7; V gene: TRBV12-5
CDR3 DNA: TGTGCCAGCAGTTTAAGCCCATGGCAGGGGGGCGAGCAGTACTTC; CDR3 protein: CASSLSPWQGGEQYF; clone size: -; D gene: -; J gene: TRBJ2-7; V gene: TRBV27
CDR3 DNA: TGTGCCAGCAGTTTCGGGACATCGAACGAGCAGTACTTC; CDR3 protein: CASSFGTSNEQYF; clone size: -; D gene: -; J gene: TRBJ2-7; V gene: TRBV12-3/TRBV12-4
CDR3 DNA: TGCGCCAGCAGCCAAGAAAGTGGAGTCAGGGGAACTGAAGCTTTCTTT; CDR3 protein: CASSQESGVRGTEAFF; clone size: -; D gene: -; J gene: TRBJ1-1; V gene: TRBV4-3
CDR3 DNA: TGTGCCAGCAGCTTAGGGGCAAGGCACACGGACTACGAGCAGTACTTC; CDR3 protein: CASSLGARHTDYEQYF; clone size: -; D gene: -; J gene: TRBJ2-7; V gene: TRBV7-3
CDR3 DNA: TGCGCCAGCAGTAGATCCCCGGGAGAGACCCAGTACTTC; CDR3 protein: CASSRSPGETQYF; clone size: -; D gene: -; J gene: TRBJ2-5; V gene: TRBV10-1
CDR3 DNA: TGTGCCAGCAGCTTCGGCACTACCTCCTCTGGGGCCAACGTCCTGACTTTC; CDR3 protein: CASSFGTTSSGANVLTF; clone size: -; D gene: -; J gene: TRBJ2-6; V gene: TRBV7-2
CDR3 DNA: TGCGCCAGCAGCTTGGTCGGGGAGGGCACTGAAGCTTTCTTT; CDR3 protein: CASSLVGEGTEAFF; clone size: -; D gene: -; J gene: TRBJ1-1; V gene: TRBV5-1
CDR3 DNA: TGTGCCACCAGCAGAACATCGACAGGGTCCTACGAGCAGTACTTC; CDR3 protein: CATSRTSTGSYEQYF; clone size: -; D gene: TRBD1; J gene: TRBJ2-7; V gene: TRBV15
CDR3 DNA: TGCAGCGTTGAAGGACCCCAGGGGAACACCGGGGAGCTGTTTTTT; CDR3 protein: CSVEGPQGNTGELFF; clone size: -; D gene: -; J gene: TRBJ2-2; V gene: TRBV29-1
CDR3 DNA: TGTGCCAGCAGTCCACCCCCCAGGCAGGGGTTCGACACCGGGGAGCTGTTTTTT; CDR3 protein: CASSPPPRQGFDTGELFF; clone size: -; D gene: -; J gene: TRBJ2-2; V gene: TRBV27
CDR3 DNA: TGCGCCAGCAGCCAAGTAACGGGCCGGACACCAGTGGGAAAACTGTTTTTT; CDR3 protein: CASSQVTGRTPVGKLFF; clone size: -; D gene: -; J gene: TRBJ1-4; V gene: TRBV4-3
CDR3 DNA: TGTGCCAGCAGCTTACATTTGGGCTCGGGGACTGAAGCTTTCTTT; CDR3 protein: CASSLHLGSGTEAFF; clone size: -; D gene: -; J gene: TRBJ1-1; V gene: TRBV7-9
CDR3 DNA: TGTGCCAGCAGCTCCAGATCAGGGGGCCGGGCTGAAGCTTTCTTT; CDR3 protein: CASSSRSGGRAEAFF; clone size: -; D gene: TRBD1; J gene: TRBJ1-1; V gene: TRBV7-2
CDR3 DNA: TGCGCCAGCAGCTGGGGACAGGGGGCACGGAATGAGCAGTTCTTC; CDR3 protein: CASSWGQGARNEQFF; clone size: -; D gene: TRBD1; J gene: TRBJ2-1; V gene: TRBV5-1
CDR3 DNA: TGTGCCAGCAGTACCACAGCCGAGACCCAGTACTTC; CDR3 protein: CASSTTAETQYF; clone size: -; D gene: -; J gene: TRBJ2-5; V gene: TRBV6-5
CDR3 DNA: TGTGCCAGCAGCCCGAGCGTGTTTTACACCGGGGAGCTGTTTTTT; CDR3 protein: CASSPSVFYTGELFF; clone size: -; D gene: -; J gene: TRBJ2-2; V gene: TRBV7-9
CDR3 DNA: TGTGCCAGCAGGCCCGGACAGGGCGGCGACTATGGCTACACCTTC; CDR3 protein: CASRPGQGGDYGYTF; clone size: -; D gene: TRBD1; J gene: TRBJ1-2; V gene: TRBV6-5
CDR3 DNA: TGTGCCAGTAGTATTCGGACAGGGCCCGGGGAGCTGTTTTTT; CDR3 protein: CASSIRTGPGELFF; clone size: -; D gene: TRBD1; J gene: TRBJ2-2; V gene: TRBV19
CDR3 DNA: TGTGCCAGCAGCCACACCCAGGGTCCGAACACCGGGGAGCTGTTTTTT; CDR3 protein: CASSHTQGPNTGELFF; clone size: -; D gene: -; J gene: TRBJ2-2; V gene: TRBV7-9
CDR3 DNA: TGTGCTAGTGGTTTGAGGGAGAACCAGCCCCAGCATTTT; CDR3 protein: CASGLRENQPQHF; clone size: once; D gene: -; J gene: TRBJ1-5; V gene: TRBV12-5
CDR3 DNA: TGTGCCAGCAGCGCAACGCCGGACAGGAGCTACGAGCAGTACTTC; CDR3 protein: CASSATPDRSYEQYF; clone size: -; D gene: TRBD1; J gene: TRBJ2-7; V gene: TRBV9
CDR3 DNA: TGTGCCAGCAGCTTGAGTGAGTTAGCCAAAAACATTCAGTACTTC; CDR3 protein: CASSLSELAKNIQYF; clone size: once; D gene: -; J gene: TRBJ2-4; V gene: TRBV7-9
CDR3 DNA: TGTGCCAGCAGCTTGGGGCGGAGGAGCTCCTACAATGAGCAGTTCTTC; CDR3 protein: CASSLGRRSSYNEQFF; clone size: -; D gene: -; J gene: TRBJ2-1; V gene: TRBV5-6
CDR3 DNA: TGTGCCAGCGGGGAGGGGCGACCCTCCTACAATGAGCAGTTCTTC; CDR3 protein: CASGEGRPSYNEQFF; clone size: -; D gene: TRBD2; J gene: TRBJ2-1; V gene: TRBV6-5
CDR3 DNA: TGTGCCAGCGGGCCCGGGGGGATTCGTGAAAAACTGTTTTTT; CDR3 protein: CASGPGGIREKLFF; clone size: -; D gene: -; J gene: TRBJ1-4; V gene: TRBV5-4
CDR3 DNA: TGTGCCAGCAGTCGTACTATGACTCAGCCCCAGCATTTT; CDR3 protein: CASSRTMTQPQHF; clone size: -; D gene: -; J gene: TRBJ1-5; V gene: TRBV9
CDR3 DNA: TGTGCCAGCAGCGCGGAGGAGGCCTATGGCTACACCTTC; CDR3 protein: CASSAEEAYGYTF; clone size: -; D gene: -; J gene: TRBJ1-2; V gene: TRBV28
CDR3 DNA: TGCGCCAGCAGCCAAGTACCTCAGGGGTACGGCTACACCTTC; CDR3 protein: CASSQVPQGYGYTF; clone size: -; D gene: -; J gene: TRBJ1-2; V gene: TRBV4-3
CDR3 DNA: TGCGCCAGCAGCCAGGGACAGGGCCCCATGAACACTGAAGCTTTCTTT; CDR3 protein: CASSQGQGPMNTEAFF; clone size: once; D gene: TRBD1; J gene: TRBJ1-1; V gene: TRBV5-1
CDR3 DNA: TGTGCCAGCAGCTTCGGGGAAACTGAAGCTTTCTTT; CDR3 protein: CASSFGETEAFF; clone size: -; D gene: -; J gene: TRBJ1-1; V gene: TRBV7-9
CDR3 DNA: TGTGCCAGCAGTTCGGGACAAGGATATTCACCCCTCCACTTT; CDR3 protein: CASSSGQGYSPLHF; clone size: -; D gene: -; J gene: TRBJ1-6; V gene: TRBV5-5
CDR3 DNA: TGTGCCAGCAGCTCGTCGACAGGCAATGAGCAGTTCTTC; CDR3 protein: CASSSSTGNEQFF; clone size: -; D gene: -; J gene: TRBJ2-1; V gene: TRBV6-2/TRBV6-3
CDR3 DNA: TGTGCCAGCCGGAGAAGGGAGCTTTATGGCTACACCTTC; CDR3 protein: CASRRRELYGYTF; clone size: -; D gene: -; J gene: TRBJ1-2; V gene: TRBV6-5
CDR3 DNA: TGTGCCAGCAGCTTCAAGGCAGGGAAGGTCGGGGAGCTGTTTTTT; CDR3 protein: CASSFKAGKVGELFF; clone size: -; D gene: -; J gene: TRBJ2-2; V gene: TRBV5-6
CDR3 DNA: TGCGCCAGCAGCTTTAATGCGGGGGGATACAATGAGCAGTTCTTC; CDR3 protein: CASSFNAGGYNEQFF; clone size: -; D gene: TRBD2; J gene: TRBJ2-1; V gene: TRBV5-1
CDR3 DNA: TGTGCCAGCAGCTTAGGGGGCGGATATGAAGCTTTCTTT; CDR3 protein: CASSLGGGYEAFF; clone size: -; D gene: -; J gene: TRBJ1-1; V gene: TRBV7-8
CDR3 DNA: TGTGCCAGCAGCACTAAGCGGGGGTGGTTGAATGAGCAGTTCTTC; CDR3 protein: CASSTKRGWLNEQFF; clone size: -; D gene: TRBD2; J gene: TRBJ2-1; V gene: TRBV7-2
CDR3 DNA: TGTGCCAGTAGCAGACAGGGGAGGGAGACCCAGTACTTC; CDR3 protein: CASSRQGRETQYF; clone size: -; D gene: TRBD1; J gene: TRBJ2-5; V gene: TRBV19
CDR3 DNA: TGTGCCAGCTCACCCCGGGAGCCCTACGAGCAGTACTTC; CDR3 protein: CASSPREPYEQYF; clone size: -; D gene: -; J gene: TRBJ2-7; V gene: TRBV18
CDR3 DNA: TGTGCCAGCTCACCTCGACAGGGGGTGCACACCATATATTTT; CDR3 protein: CASSPRQGVHTIYF; clone size: -; D gene: TRBD1; J gene: TRBJ1-3; V gene: TRBV18
CDR3 DNA: TGTGCCAGCAGCGAAGACCCCAGGGGGCGTCAGCCCCAGCATTTT; CDR3 protein: CASSEDPRGRQPQHF; clone size: -; D gene: TRBD1; J gene: TRBJ1-5; V gene: TRBV28
CDR3 DNA: TGTGCCAGCAGCGTAGAGGCAGGGTACTCCTACGAGCAGTACTTC; CDR3 protein: CASSVEAGYSYEQYF; clone size: -; D gene: -; J gene: TRBJ2-7; V gene: TRBV9
CDR3 DNA: TGTGCCAGCAGCCTCCTACCCCTTAATGAGCAGTTCTTC; CDR3 protein: CASSLLPLNEQFF; clone size: -; D gene: -; J gene: TRBJ2-1; V gene: TRBV6-2/TRBV6-3
CDR3 DNA: TGTGCCAGCAGCACTGACTTATCTACCCAGTACTTC; CDR3 protein: CASSTDLSTQYF; clone size: -; D gene: -; J gene: TRBJ2-5; V gene: TRBV5-8
CDR3 DNA: TGTGCCAGCAGCAGGGGACAGGACTACAATGAGCAGTTCTTC; CDR3 protein: CASSRGQDYNEQFF; clone size: -; D gene: TRBD1; J gene: TRBJ2-1; V gene: TRBV7-2
CDR3 DNA: TGTGCCAGCAGCCAAGATCCCCCGGGGAACACTGAAGCTTTCTTT; CDR3 protein: CASSQDPPGNTEAFF; clone size: -; D gene: -; J gene: TRBJ1-1; V gene: TRBV14
CDR3 DNA: TGTGCCAGTAGTATTTATGCAGCAACTAATGAAAAACTGTTTTTT; CDR3 protein: CASSIYAATNEKLFF; clone size: -; D gene: -; J gene: TRBJ1-4; V gene: TRBV19
CDR3 DNA: TGTGCCAGCAGTGAATTGGGCAGGGAATACGAGCAGTACTTC; CDR3 protein: CASSELGREYEQYF; clone size: few; D gene: -; J gene: TRBJ2-7; V gene: TRBV6-1
CDR3 DNA: TGTGCCAGCAGTTACTCGAGTGCAGGGTACAATGAGCAGTTCTTC; CDR3 protein: CASSYSSAGYNEQFF; clone size: -; D gene: -; J gene: TRBJ2-1; V gene: TRBV6-5
CDR3 DNA: TGTGCCAGCTCACCAACGGGCTCTGGAAACACCATATATTTT; CDR3 protein: CASSPTGSGNTIYF; clone size: -; D gene: -; J gene: TRBJ1-3; V gene: TRBV18
CDR3 DNA: TGTGCCAGCAGCGCCCGGACAGGGGCCTACGAGCAGTACTTC; CDR3 protein: CASSARTGAYEQYF; clone size: -; D gene: TRBD1; J gene: TRBJ2-7; V gene: TRBV7-2